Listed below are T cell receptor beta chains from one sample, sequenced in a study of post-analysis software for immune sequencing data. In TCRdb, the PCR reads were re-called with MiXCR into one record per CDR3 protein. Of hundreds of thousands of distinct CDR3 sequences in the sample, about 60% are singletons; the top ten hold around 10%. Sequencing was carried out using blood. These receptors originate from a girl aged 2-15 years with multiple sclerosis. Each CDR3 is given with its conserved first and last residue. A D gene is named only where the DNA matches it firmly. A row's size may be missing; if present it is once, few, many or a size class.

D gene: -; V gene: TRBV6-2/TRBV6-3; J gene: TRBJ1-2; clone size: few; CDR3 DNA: TGTGCCAGCAGCTATAAGATCAGCTATGGCTACACCTTC; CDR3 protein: CASSYKISYGYTF
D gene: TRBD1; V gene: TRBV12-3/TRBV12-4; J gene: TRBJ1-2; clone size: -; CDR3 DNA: TGTGCCAGCAGTTTAAGGGACAGGGGGCGCGGTGGCTACACCTTC; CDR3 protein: CASSLRDRGRGGYTF
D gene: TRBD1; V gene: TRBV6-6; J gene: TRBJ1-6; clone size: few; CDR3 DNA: TGTGCCAGCAGTTACCTAGGGACAGGGGATTCACCCCTCCACTTT; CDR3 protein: CASSYLGTGDSPLHF
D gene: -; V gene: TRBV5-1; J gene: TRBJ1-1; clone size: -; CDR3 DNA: TGCGCCAGCAGCAAGTTTATGAACACTGAAGCTTTCTTT; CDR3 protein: CASSKFMNTEAFF
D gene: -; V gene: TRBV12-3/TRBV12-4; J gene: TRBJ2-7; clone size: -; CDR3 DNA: TGTGCCAGCAGTGGAGTCCGGGACCCCGCCTACGAGCAGTACTTC; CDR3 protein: CASSGVRDPAYEQYF
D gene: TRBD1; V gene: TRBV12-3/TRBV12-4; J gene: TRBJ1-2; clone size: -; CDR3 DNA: TGTGCCAGCAGGACAGGGGGCGCCGGGGGCTACACCTTC; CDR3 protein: CASRTGGAGGYTF
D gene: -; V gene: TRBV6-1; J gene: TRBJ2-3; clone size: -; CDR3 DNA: TGTGCCAGCAGGAGTCGACTCCGGGCCCTGGGTGGAGATACGCAGTATTTT; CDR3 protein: CASRSRLRALGGDTQYF
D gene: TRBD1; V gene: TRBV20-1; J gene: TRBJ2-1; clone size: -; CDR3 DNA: TGCAATGCTCACGGGACAGCATACAATGAGCAGTTCTTC; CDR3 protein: CNAHGTAYNEQFF
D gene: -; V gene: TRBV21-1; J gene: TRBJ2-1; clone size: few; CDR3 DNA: TGTGCCAGCATAAGGGGCAGGGGTGAGCAGTTCTTC; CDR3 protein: CASIRGRGEQFF
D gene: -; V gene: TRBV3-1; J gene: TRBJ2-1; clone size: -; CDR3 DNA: TGTGCCAGCAGCCAAGATTTTGAACGGTATCGAGAGCAGTTCTTC; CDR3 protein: CASSQDFERYREQFF
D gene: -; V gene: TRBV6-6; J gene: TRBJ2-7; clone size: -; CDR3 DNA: TGTGCCAGCAGGGTTCGGAGGGATGAGCAGTACTTC; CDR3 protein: CASRVRRDEQYF
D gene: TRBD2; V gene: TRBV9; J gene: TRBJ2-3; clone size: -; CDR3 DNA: TGTGCCAGCAGCGGACGAGGAGGCGGGGGAATCACAGATACGCAGTATTTT; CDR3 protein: CASSGRGGGGITDTQYF
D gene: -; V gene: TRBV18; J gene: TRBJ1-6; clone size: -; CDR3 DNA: TGTGCCGGCTCACCTCCTAGACGGGGGAATAATTCACCCCTCCACTTT; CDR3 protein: CAGSPPRRGNNSPLHF
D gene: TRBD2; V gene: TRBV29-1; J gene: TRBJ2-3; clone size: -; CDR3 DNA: TGCAGCGTTGGTGGACTAGCGGCTAGCACAGATACGCAGTATTTT; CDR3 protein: CSVGGLAASTDTQYF
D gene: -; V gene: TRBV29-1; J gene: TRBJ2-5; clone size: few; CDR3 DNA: TGCAGCGTTGAAGGTTTCAAAGAGACCCAGTACTTC; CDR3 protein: CSVEGFKETQYF
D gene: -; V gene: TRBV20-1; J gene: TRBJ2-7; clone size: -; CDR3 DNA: TGCAGCGTACCAGGGGACTCCTACGAGCAGTACTTC; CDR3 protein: CSVPGDSYEQYF
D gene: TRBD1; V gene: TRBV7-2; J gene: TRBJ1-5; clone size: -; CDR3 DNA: TGTGCCAGCAGCCTGCGGACAGGGGTTGGTCAGCCCCAGCATTTT; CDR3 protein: CASSLRTGVGQPQHF
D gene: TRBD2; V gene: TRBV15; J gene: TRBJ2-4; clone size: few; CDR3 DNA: TGTGCCACCAGCAGAGAAACGACTAGCGAGAACATTCAGTACTTC; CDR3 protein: CATSRETTSENIQYF
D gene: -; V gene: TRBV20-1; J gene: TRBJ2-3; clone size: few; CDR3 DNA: TGCAGTGGGTCGGCCGTTACAGGAGCATCTAGCACAGATACGCAGTATTTT; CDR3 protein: CSGSAVTGASSTDTQYF
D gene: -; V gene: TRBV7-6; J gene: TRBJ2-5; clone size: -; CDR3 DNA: TGTGCCAGCAGCTTAACTAGGGGACGGGTAGCGGAGACCCAGTACTTC; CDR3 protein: CASSLTRGRVAETQYF
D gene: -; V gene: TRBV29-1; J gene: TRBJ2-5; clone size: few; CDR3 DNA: TGCAGCGTTGATGAGGGGGGGAGGGAGACCCAGTACTTC; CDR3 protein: CSVDEGGRETQYF
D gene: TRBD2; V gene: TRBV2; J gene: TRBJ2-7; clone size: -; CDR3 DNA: TGTGCCAGCAGTGTCCGGACTAGCGGGAACTCCTACGAGCAGTACTTC; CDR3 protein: CASSVRTSGNSYEQYF
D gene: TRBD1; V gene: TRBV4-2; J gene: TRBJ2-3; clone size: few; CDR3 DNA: TGTGCCAGCAGCCAAGAGGGACAGGGATCCCTTAGCACAGATACGCAGTATTTT; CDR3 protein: CASSQEGQGSLSTDTQYF
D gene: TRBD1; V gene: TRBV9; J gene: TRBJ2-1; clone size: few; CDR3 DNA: TGTGCCAGCAGCAGACCGGGACAGGGCTACGAGCAGTTCTTC; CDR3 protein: CASSRPGQGYEQFF
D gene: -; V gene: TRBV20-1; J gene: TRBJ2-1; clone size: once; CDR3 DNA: TGCAGTGCTAGAGATAGGATTGACAATGAGCAGTTCTTC; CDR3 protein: CSARDRIDNEQFF
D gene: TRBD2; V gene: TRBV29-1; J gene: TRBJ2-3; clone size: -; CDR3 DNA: TGCAGCGTTGAGGGTAGCGGGAGATACTCCTACACAGATACGCAGTATTTT; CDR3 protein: CSVEGSGRYSYTDTQYF
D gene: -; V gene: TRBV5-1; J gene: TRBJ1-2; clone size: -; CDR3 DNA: TGCGCCAGCAGCTTAACCCCTGACGCATCCTATGGCTACACCTTC; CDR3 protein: CASSLTPDASYGYTF
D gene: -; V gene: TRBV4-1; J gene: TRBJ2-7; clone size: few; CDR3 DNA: TGCGCCAGCAGCCAAGATTGGGTCGGGCTAGTGCCCTACGAGCAGTACTTC; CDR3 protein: CASSQDWVGLVPYEQYF
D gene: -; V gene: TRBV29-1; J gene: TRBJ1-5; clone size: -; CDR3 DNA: TGCAGCGTTGGAGTCGATAGCAATCAGCCCCAGCATTTT; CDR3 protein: CSVGVDSNQPQHF
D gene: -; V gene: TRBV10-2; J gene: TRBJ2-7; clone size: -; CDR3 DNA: TGCGCCAGCAAAGGTGGGCTCTCCTACGAGCAGTACTTC; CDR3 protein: CASKGGLSYEQYF
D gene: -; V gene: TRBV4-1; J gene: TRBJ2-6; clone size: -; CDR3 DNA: TGCGCCAGCAGACTAAGACTGGCGAAAACTGGGGCCAACGTCCTGACTTTC; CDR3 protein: CASRLRLAKTGANVLTF
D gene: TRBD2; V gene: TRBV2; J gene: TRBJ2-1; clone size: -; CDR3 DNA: TGTGCCAGCAGCTCCCGGGGGGGGATCAATGAGCAGTTCTTC; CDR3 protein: CASSSRGGINEQFF
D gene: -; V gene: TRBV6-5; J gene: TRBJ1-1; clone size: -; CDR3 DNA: TGTGCCAGCAGTTACTCGAAATATTGGGACGACAACACTGAAGCTTTCTTT; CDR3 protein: CASSYSKYWDDNTEAFF
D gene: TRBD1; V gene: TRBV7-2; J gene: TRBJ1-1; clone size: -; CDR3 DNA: TGTGCCAGCAGCTTTTCAGGGGGAATGGACACTGAAGCTTTCTTT; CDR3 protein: CASSFSGGMDTEAFF
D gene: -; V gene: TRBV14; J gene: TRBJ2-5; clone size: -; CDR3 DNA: TGTGCCAGCAGCCATCGACGGCAAGAGACCCAGTACTTC; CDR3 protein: CASSHRRQETQYF
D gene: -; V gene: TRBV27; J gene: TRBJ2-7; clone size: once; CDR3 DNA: TGTGCCAGCATGGCCGTATATCATTCCTACGAGCAGTACTTC; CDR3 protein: CASMAVYHSYEQYF